One sample yielded the 25 T cell receptor beta chains listed below, sequenced in a study of beta chain features in type 1 diabetes. Findings and caveats of the study: Moderately but significantly shorter TCRB CDR3s were found in Type 1 diabetes patients in all four CD4+ subsets.

For these receptors, no antigen is known. The study reverse transcribed the entire isolated RNA, so it sequenced expressed TCRB transcripts. Measured with immunoSEQ multiplex PCR; TCRdb has only the in-frame clones, and not every one. The data contain around 40,000 clones, about 66% of them singletons. Sequencing used Tregs from blood. All receptors come from a woman aged 18-29 years with type 1 diabetes.

The chain is built from TRBV5-1 and TRBJ1-1; unclear D gene. This CDR3 has 15 residues. V lost 3 bases and J lost 11, with 23 bases in between. The germline CDR1 and CDR2 sequences are SGHRS and YFSETQ. This CDR3 reads CASSSQTRVGERAFF. The CDR3 bases are TGCGCCAGCAGCTCACAAACCCGCGTCGGGGAGCGGGCTTTCTTT.

The chain carries TRBV7-2 and TRBJ1-2, with TRBD1 matching 8 bases. The CDR3 sequence is 15 residues long. The J segment lost 5 bases and the V segment lost 0 bases, leaving 5 bases of the junction unmatched. Germline assignment: CDR1 SGHTA and CDR2 FQGNSA. CDR3 region: CASSLAPGGLYGYTF. CDR3 in DNA: TGTGCCAGCAGCTTAGCCCCAGGGGGCCTATATGGCTACACCTTC.

J is TRBJ2-1 and V is TRBV11-2, with D perhaps TRBD2 (6 bases). This CDR3 is 13 amino acids long. Germline CDR1 and CDR2: SGHAT and FQNNGV. Between the trimmed V and J ends, which lost 4 bases and 10 bases, there was a span of 14 bases. The DNA for the CDR3 is TGTGCCAGCAGCTGGGCGGGAACGGGGGAGCAGTTCTTC. Its translation: CASSWAGTGEQFF.

The V gene is TRBV15, the J gene TRBJ1-5, with D perhaps matching TRBD1 (6 bases). The germline CDR1 and CDR2 sequences are LNHNV and YYDKDF (reference sequence). Trimming shortened V by 3 bases and J by 0 bases, and 12 bases separated the two germline ends. This CDR3 spans 16 amino acids. The CDR3 here is CATSRPPRGSNQPQHF. The CDR3 DNA reads as TGTGCCACCAGCAGGCCCCCCAGGGGTAGCAATCAGCCCCAGCATTTT.

A single count supports this clone. V gene TRBV19 combines with J gene TRBJ2-1; 16 nucleotides match TRBD2. Germline V gene data show CDR1 as LNHDA and CDR2 as SQIVND (reference sequence). V was pared by 0 bases and J by 9 bases, with 2 bases of the junction left unmatched. This CDR3 is 16 amino acids long. CDR3 region: CASSIDGTSGRAEQFF. The CDR3 DNA is TGTGCCAGTAGTATAGACGGGACTAGCGGGAGGGCTGAGCAGTTCTTC.

The chain uses TRBV10-3 and TRBJ2-3; 7 bases agree with TRBD2. CDR1 is ENHRY and CDR2 is SYGVKD in the germline V gene. V was pared by 3 bases and J by 0 bases, with 3 bases of the junction left unmatched. The CDR3 length is 15 residues. CDR3 nucleotides: TGTGCCATCAGTGACCCTAGCGGTAGCACAGATACGCAGTATTTT. This sequence encodes CAISDPSGSTDTQYF.

The chain joins TRBV5-6 to TRBJ2-6; unclear D gene. CDR1 SGHDT and CDR2 YYEEEE come from the germline V gene. Trimming shortened V by 0 bases and J by 0 bases, and 7 bases separated the two germline ends. This CDR3 spans 16 amino acids. The DNA for the CDR3 is TGTGCCAGCAGCTTGGTTTTGGCCTCTGGGGCCAACGTCCTGACTTTC. It codes for CASSLVLASGANVLTF.

This chain uses TRBV5-1 with TRBJ1-5; no reliable D call. This CDR3 comprises 14 residues. From germline, CDR1 is SGHRS and CDR2 YFSETQ. The V end lost 0 bases, the J end lost 1 base, and 5 bases lay between the germline ends. The CDR3 bases are TGCGCCAGCAGCTTGGACAGCAGCAATCAGCCCCAGCATTTT. Translation gives CASSLDSSNQPQHF.

This clone was recorded once. The V and J genes are TRBV2 and TRBJ1-1, with D unresolved. The CDR3 is made up of 15 amino acids. Germline values: CDR1 SNHLY, CDR2 FYNNEI. V was pared by 6 bases and J by 1 base, with 15 bases between. The CDR3 is CASRPDTASNTEAFF. The CDR3 nucleotides are TGTGCCAGCAGACCCGACACAGCATCGAACACTGAAGCTTTCTTT.

The chain employs TRBV2 and TRBJ2-7, with 9 bases matching TRBD2. Trimming at V came to 4 bases and at J to 1 base, leaving 5 bases not matched to a gene. Germline loops: CDR1 SNHLY, CDR2 FYNNEI. CDR3 length equals 15 residues. CDR3 coding DNA: TGTGCCAGCAGTGTGGCACTAGCGGGTTCCTACGAGCAGTACTTC. It encodes CASSVALAGSYEQYF.

The V call is TRBV6-1, the J call TRBJ2-5; D unclear. The end of the DNA is better explained by TRBJ2-7, so the J call may be wrong. The CDR3 has 13 residues. CDR1 is MNHNS and CDR2 is SASEGT in the germline V gene. The CDR3 is CASSEAWHYEQYF. The CDR3 DNA reads as TGTGCCAGCAGTGAAGCTTGGCACTACGAGCAGTACTTC.

This chain uses TRBV29-1 with TRBJ2-2; 7 positions agree with TRBD1. The CDR3 is 13 residues long. The junction had 8 bases not matched to a gene; V was cut back by 8 bases and J by 5 bases. The germline V gene has CDR1 SQVTM and CDR2 ANQGSEA. The DNA for the CDR3 is TGCAGCTCCCAAGTCAGGGGGACCGGGGAGCTGTTTTTT. Its translation: CSSQVRGTGELFF.

This clone showed up just a few times. The chain recombines TRBV7-2 with TRBJ2-3, with 12 bases that match TRBD2. From germline, CDR1 is SGHTA and CDR2 FQGNSA. With V trimmed by 4 bases and J by 4 bases, 6 bases remained unmatched. CDR3 length equals 16 residues. The CDR3 loop is CASSYRLAGEADTQYF. The CDR3 region has the DNA TGTGCCAGCAGCTACCGACTAGCGGGAGAAGCAGATACGCAGTATTTT.

A few counts support this clone. J is TRBJ1-2 and V is TRBV6-5; no firm D call. The CDR3 is made up of 11 amino acids. Germline V gives CDR1 MNHEY, CDR2 SVGAGI. V was shortened by 4 bases and J by 7 bases, with 7 bases between the two germline ends. The CDR3 sequence is CASSSSIGYTF. CDR3 sequence (DNA): TGTGCCAGCAGTTCCAGTATTGGCTACACCTTC.

J is TRBJ2-3 and V is TRBV10-3; possible D gene TRBD2, 6 bases. The CDR3 runs to 15 residues. Per the germline V gene, CDR1 is ENHRY and CDR2 is SYGVKD. V gave up 3 bases and J gave up 1 base, with 11 bases separating them. DNA for the CDR3: TGTGCCATCAGTGAAACGGGGGTCGGCACAGATACGCAGTATTTT. This encodes CAISETGVGTDTQYF.

This clone has only one observation. The chain is built from TRBV18 and TRBJ1-5; 8 nucleotides match TRBD1. With 3 bases clipped from V and 0 bases from J, the junction kept 4 bases outside the gene matches. The CDR3 is 16 residues long. The germline V gene encodes CDR1 KGHSH and CDR2 LQKENI. CDR3 in amino acids: CASSPRTGLSNQPQHF. In nucleotides, the CDR3 is TGTGCCAGCTCACCCAGGACAGGGCTTAGCAATCAGCCCCAGCATTTT.

The table lists this clone with a few counts. This chain joins TRBV5-4 and TRBJ2-7, with 8 bases fitting TRBD1. Per germline, CDR1 SGHNT and CDR2 YYREEE (reference sequence). The ends lost 3 bases at V and 3 bases at J; junction bases unmatched: 11. There are 16 residues in the CDR3. CDR3 region: CASSSAPGTGFYEQYF. The CDR3 bases are TGTGCCAGCAGCTCAGCACCCGGGACAGGATTCTACGAGCAGTACTTC.

The table lists this clone with a few counts. The CDR3 is CSAVGQAETQYF. CDR3 coding DNA: TGCAGCGCCGTCGGACAGGCCGAGACCCAGTACTTC. The chain carries TRBV29-1 and TRBJ2-5, with 7 bases fitting TRBD1. The CDR3 is made up of 12 amino acids. Trimming took 7 bases from V and 5 from J; bases not matched to a gene: 7. Germline lookup yields CDR1 SQVTM and CDR2 ANQGSEA.

The chain carries TRBV5-5 and TRBJ2-2, with 8 bases identical to TRBD1. The CDR3 totals 16 residues. After removal of 4 bases from V and 1 base from J, the junction contained 6 bases not matched to a gene. CDR1 SGHKS and CDR2 YYEKEE come from the germline V gene (reference sequence). CDR3 loop: CASSPVGQGNTGELFF. DNA for the CDR3: TGTGCCAGCAGCCCTGTTGGACAGGGGAACACCGGGGAGCTGTTTTTT. Variable domain in full (rest from reference TRBV5-5 and TRBJ2-2): DAGVTQSPTHLIKTRGQQVTLRCSPISGHKSVSWYQQVLGQGPQFIFQYYEKEERGRGNFPDRFSARQFPNYSSELNVNALLLGDSALYLCASSPVGQGNTGELFFGEGSRLTVL.

V gene TRBV28 combines with J gene TRBJ2-7; 8 nucleotides align to TRBD1. Losses at the gene ends were 2 bases for V and 3 bases for J; bases not matched to a gene: 6. The CDR3 length is 15 residues. CDR1 and CDR2 from the germline V gene are MDHEN and SYDVKM. In DNA, the CDR3 is TGTGCCAGCAGTTTAACCGTAGACAGGGGCTACGAGCAGTACTTC. It yields the protein CASSLTVDRGYEQYF.

This CDR3 reads CASSFLGGPLNTGELFF. The DNA of the CDR3 is TGTGCCAGCAGTTTTTTGGGGGGTCCCCTGAACACCGGGGAGCTGTTTTTT. The chain combines TRBV27 with TRBJ2-2, with D perhaps matching TRBD2 (6 bases). V lost 3 bases, J lost 1 base, and 15 bases lay in between. The V gene's germline CDR1 is MNHEY and CDR2 SMNVEV (reference sequence). This CDR3 is 17 amino acids long.

The chain recombines TRBV27 with TRBJ1-4; TRBD1 aligns across 7 bases. The CDR3 runs 15 residues. The germline CDR1 and CDR2 sequences are MNHEY and SMNVEV (reference sequence). V lost 4 bases and J lost 6; bases outside the gene matches: 8. The CDR3 nucleotides read TGTGCCAGCAGTTCGGTCAGGGGGTGGGATGAAAAACTGTTTTTT. This translates into CASSSVRGWDEKLFF.

The chain couples TRBV7-9 to TRBJ2-7; 8 positions agree with TRBD2. This CDR3 has 14 amino acids. Looked up from germline, CDR1 is SEHNR and CDR2 is FQNEAQ (reference sequence). With V trimmed by 5 bases and J by 2 bases, 5 bases remained unmatched. The CDR3 DNA reads TGTGCCAGCAGCCGTAGCGGGGAAACCTACGAGCAGTACTTC. It codes for CASSRSGETYEQYF.

The rearrangement joins TRBV6-4 to TRBJ2-2; unclear D gene. Per the germline V gene, CDR1 is MRHNA and CDR2 is SNTAGT. This CDR3 comprises 14 residues. V lost 5 bases and J 1 base, leaving 8 bases between the germline ends. Written as DNA, the CDR3 is TGTGCCAGCAGTACGACTGTGAACACCGGGGAGCTGTTTTTT. Protein product: CASSTTVNTGELFF.

This chain joins TRBV7-2 and TRBJ2-7; TRBD2 might be the D (6 bases). Trimming stripped 5 bases from V and 3 bases from J, with 17 bases between. The CDR3 totals 15 residues. CDR1 and CDR2 (germline): SGHTA, FQGNSA. CDR3: CASSGRGTYYYEQYF. CDR3 in DNA: TGTGCCAGCAGCGGCCGGGGGACTTATTACTACGAGCAGTACTTC. Drawing the rest from reference TRBV7-2 and TRBJ2-7, the complete variable domain is GAGVSQSPSNKVTEKGKDVELRCDPISGHTALYWYRQSLGQGLEFLIYFQGNSAPDKSGLPSDRFSAERTGGSVSTLTIQRTQQEDSAVYLCASSGRGTYYYEQYFGPGTRLTVT.